The entry below describes one T cell receptor (beta chain). Its cognate antigen has yet to be identified. Within one base of it there is no much larger clone, and no base qualities were kept. From the cysteine up to the phenylalanine, the CDR3 has a length of 12 residues. Of the read, only the CDR3 DNA is kept; its 36 bases are in frame from base 1. V and J are truncated by 10 bases and 5 bases respectively, leaving an intervening sequence of 13 bases. CDR1 is given as LNHDA and CDR2 as SQIVND, both from the germline V gene (reference sequence). The data were taken from a study of blood T cell repertoires in COVID-19 (dated by TCRdb to the early 2020s). Broadly, across the study: Samples covering the acute and convalescent phases of COVID-19 were provided by collaborators in the United States, Italy and Spain. The prospective study material was composed of cDNA or gDNA derived from T cells, B-cell-depleted T cells, or PBMCs. Deeply sampled blood TCRbeta repertoires from subjects exposed to, actively infected with, or recovered from COVID-19 were included in the dataset. The repertoires were released in a freely available public database intended as a resource for research on the immune response to SARS-CoV-2. The samples were drawn from the first 160 participants of the ongoing ImmuneRACE study and from under 1,500 subjects provided by 6 global collaborators. Sample metadata almost always included a de-identified subject ID, COVID-19 status, age in years and sex. Where HLA class I and class II types were available, the types were taken from metadata supplied by the sample provider, not from assay-based typing. Overall study outcomes, separate from this receptor: How much clinical and demographic metadata was included differed by source and by participant, and the metadata was provided uncurated.

TCRbeta CDR3 regions were amplified from genomic DNA using the immunoSEQ Assay, a bias-controlled multiplex PCR. The authors' pipeline ran thus. The number of nucleated cells in each sample was estimated by amplification of reference gene primers within the assay. To quantify the absolute abundance of each unique TCRbeta CDR3 rearrangement, sequence reads were collapsed and filtered. Productive Simpson clonality was computed per sample as the square root of Simpson's diversity index over productive rearrangements. As stored in TCRdb, this immuneACCESS dataset retains in-frame rearrangements with V and J assigned. A fraction of the clones does not appear; measured against another copy, unresolved V genes explain less than half of the discrepancy, and the remainder lacks a known reason. From that table come the V and J calls and clone size; the DNA was used to work out D and trimming. Here the sample has fewer than 350,000 clones; approximately 90% occur a single time. The ten largest clones capture approximately 4% of the sample.

Participants in the prospective study were enrolled through a virtual design, were aged about 18 to 100 years, and lived in about 25 United States geographic areas. Cohort assignment in the prospective study relied on participant-reported clinical history from a screening survey and a study questionnaire. Mobile phlebotomists in the prospective study collected whole blood, serum and a nasopharyngeal or oropharyngeal swab from every participant. Additional blood draws and questionnaires over a roughly two-month period could optionally be provided by prospective study participants. Prospective study blood samples were shipped either frozen or at room temperature before DNA extraction.

The rearranged chain carries TRBV19 and TRBJ2-3; the D gene is perhaps TRBD1, on 5 matching bases. The receptor was derived from a woman in her thirties with acute COVID-19. Sequencing used PBMCs or T cells enriched from blood (not recorded which). The sequenced DNA: TGTGCCACCACAGGAGTGGGAGATACGCAGTATTTT. This is translated as CATTGVGDTQYF.